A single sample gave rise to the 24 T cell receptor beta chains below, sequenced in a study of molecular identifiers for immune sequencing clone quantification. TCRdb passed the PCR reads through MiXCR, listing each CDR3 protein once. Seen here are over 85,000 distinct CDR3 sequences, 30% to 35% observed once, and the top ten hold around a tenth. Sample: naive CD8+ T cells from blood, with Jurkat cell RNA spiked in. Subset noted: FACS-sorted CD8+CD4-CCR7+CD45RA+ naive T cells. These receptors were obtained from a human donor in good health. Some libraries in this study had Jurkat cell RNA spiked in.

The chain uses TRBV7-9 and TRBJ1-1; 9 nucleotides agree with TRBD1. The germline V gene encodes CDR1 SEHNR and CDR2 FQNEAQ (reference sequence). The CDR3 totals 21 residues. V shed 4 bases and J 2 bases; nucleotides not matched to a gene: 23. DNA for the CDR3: TGTGCCAGCAGCTCTACGGAGCTCTCACAGGGGGCAGATGTTTTCAACACTGAAGCTTTCTTT. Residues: CASSSTELSQGADVFNTEAFF.

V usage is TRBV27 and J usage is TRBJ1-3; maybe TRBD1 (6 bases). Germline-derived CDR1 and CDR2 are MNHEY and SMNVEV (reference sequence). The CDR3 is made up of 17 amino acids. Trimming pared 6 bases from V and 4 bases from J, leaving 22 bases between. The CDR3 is CASSQLGPRGAGNTIYF. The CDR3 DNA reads TGTGCCAGCAGCCAACTAGGACCCAGGGGAGCGGGAAACACCATATATTTT.

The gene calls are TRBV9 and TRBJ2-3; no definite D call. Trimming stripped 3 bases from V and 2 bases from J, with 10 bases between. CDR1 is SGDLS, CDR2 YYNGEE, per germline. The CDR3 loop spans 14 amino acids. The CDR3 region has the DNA TGTGCCAGCAGCGCGATGCCAGACACAGATACGCAGTATTTT. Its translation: CASSAMPDTDTQYF.

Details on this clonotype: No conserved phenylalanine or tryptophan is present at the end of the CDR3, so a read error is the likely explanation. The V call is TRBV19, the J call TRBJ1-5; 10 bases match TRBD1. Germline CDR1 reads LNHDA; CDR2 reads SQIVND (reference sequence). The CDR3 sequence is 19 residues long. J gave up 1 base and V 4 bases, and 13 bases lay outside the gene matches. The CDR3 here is CASSTPRDRGRLSNQPQHY. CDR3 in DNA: TGTGCCAGTAGTACTCCCCGGGACAGGGGCCGGTTGAGCAATCAGCCCCAGCATTAT.

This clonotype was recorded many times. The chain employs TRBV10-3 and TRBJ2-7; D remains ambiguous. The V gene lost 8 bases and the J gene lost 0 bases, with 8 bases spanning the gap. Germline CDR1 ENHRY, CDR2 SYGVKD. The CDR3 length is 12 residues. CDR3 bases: TGTGCCATCCGGTCCGGCTCCTACGAGCAGTACTTC. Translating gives CAIRSGSYEQYF.

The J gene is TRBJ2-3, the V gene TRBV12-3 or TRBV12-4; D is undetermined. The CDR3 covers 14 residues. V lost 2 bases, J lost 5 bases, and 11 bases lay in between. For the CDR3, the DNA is TGTGCCAGCAGTTTAAGTCGTAGGGAAGATACGCAGTATTTT. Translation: CASSLSRREDTQYF.

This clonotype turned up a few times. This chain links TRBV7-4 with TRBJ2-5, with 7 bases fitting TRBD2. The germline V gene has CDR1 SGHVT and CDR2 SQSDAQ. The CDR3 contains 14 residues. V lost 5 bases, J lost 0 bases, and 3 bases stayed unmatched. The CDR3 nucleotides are TGTGCCAGCAGCCGAGCGGGGAACCAAGAGACCCAGTACTTC. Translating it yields CASSRAGNQETQYF. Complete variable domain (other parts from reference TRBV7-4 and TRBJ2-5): GAGVSQSPRYKVAKRGRDVALRCDSISGHVTLYWYRQTLGQGSEVLTYSQSDAQRDKSGRPSGRFSAERPERSVSTLKIQRTEQGDSAVYLCASSRAGNQETQYFGPGTRLLVL.

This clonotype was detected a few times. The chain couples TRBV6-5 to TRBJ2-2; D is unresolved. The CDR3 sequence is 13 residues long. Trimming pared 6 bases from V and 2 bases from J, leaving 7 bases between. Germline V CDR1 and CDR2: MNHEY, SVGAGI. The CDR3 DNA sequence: TGTGCCAGCAGAGGGCTTAACACCGGGGAGCTGTTTTTT. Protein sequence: CASRGLNTGELFF.

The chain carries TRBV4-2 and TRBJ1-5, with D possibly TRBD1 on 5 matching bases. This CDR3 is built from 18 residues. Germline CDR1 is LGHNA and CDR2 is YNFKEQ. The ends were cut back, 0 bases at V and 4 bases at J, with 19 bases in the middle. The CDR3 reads CASSQDLMNWGTNQPQHF. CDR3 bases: TGTGCCAGCAGCCAAGACCTAATGAACTGGGGGACGAATCAGCCCCAGCATTTT.

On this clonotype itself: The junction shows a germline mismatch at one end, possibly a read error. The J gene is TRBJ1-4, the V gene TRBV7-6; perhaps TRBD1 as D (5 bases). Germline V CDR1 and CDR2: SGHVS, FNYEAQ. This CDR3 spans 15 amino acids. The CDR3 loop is CASGLDRGLNEKLFF. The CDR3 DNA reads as TGTGCCAGCGGCTTAGATCGGGGGTTAAATGAAAAACTGTTTTTT. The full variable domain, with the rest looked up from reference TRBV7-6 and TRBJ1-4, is GAGVSQSPRYKVTKRGQDVALRCDPISGHVSLYWYRQALGQGPEFLTYFNYEAQQDKSGLPNDRFSAERPEGSISTLTIQRTEQRDSAMYRCASGLDRGLNEKLFFGSGTQLSVL.

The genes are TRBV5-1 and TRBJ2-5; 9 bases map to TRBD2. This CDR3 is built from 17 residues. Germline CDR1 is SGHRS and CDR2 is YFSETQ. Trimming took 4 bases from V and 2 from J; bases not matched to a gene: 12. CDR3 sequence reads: CASSLISGAGGQETQYF. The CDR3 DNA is TGCGCCAGCAGCCTAATTTCGGGTGCGGGAGGGCAAGAGACCCAGTACTTC. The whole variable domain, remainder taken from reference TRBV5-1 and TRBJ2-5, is KAGVTQTPRYLIKTRGQQVTLSCSPISGHRSVSWYQQTPGQGLQFLFEYFSETQRNKGNFPGRFSGRQFSNSRSEMNVSTLELGDSALYLCASSLISGAGGQETQYFGPGTRLLVL.

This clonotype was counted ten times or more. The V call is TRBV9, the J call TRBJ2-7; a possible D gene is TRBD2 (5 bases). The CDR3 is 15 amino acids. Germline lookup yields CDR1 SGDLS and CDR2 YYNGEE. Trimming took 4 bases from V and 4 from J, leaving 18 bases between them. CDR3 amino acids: CASSPDLGRGYEQYF. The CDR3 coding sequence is TGTGCCAGCAGCCCCGATCTAGGGCGCGGGTACGAGCAGTACTTC.

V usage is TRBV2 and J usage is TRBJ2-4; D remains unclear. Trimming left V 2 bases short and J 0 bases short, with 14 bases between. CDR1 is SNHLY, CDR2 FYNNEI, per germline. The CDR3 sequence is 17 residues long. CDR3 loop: CASSESRQPLAKNIQYF. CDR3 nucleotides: TGTGCCAGCAGTGAATCTCGCCAACCACTAGCCAAAAACATTCAGTACTTC.

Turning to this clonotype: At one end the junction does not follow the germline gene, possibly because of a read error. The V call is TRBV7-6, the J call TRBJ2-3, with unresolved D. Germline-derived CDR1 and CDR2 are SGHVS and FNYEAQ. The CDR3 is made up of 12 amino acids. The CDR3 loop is CASSFLADTKYF. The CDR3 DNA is TGTGCCAGCAGCTTTTTGGCAGATACGAAGTATTTT.

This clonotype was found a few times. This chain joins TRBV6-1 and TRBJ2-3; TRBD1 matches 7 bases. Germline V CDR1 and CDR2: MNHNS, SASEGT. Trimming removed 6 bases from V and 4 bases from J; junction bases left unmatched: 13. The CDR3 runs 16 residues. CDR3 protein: CASRSNKGARADTQYF. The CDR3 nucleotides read TGTGCCAGCAGGTCTAACAAGGGGGCGAGGGCAGATACGCAGTATTTT.

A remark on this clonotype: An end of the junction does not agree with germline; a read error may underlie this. This CDR3 reads CASSTHPQGRASF. CDR3 bases: TGTGCCAGTAGTACCCACCCACAGGGGCGAGCTTCCTTT. The chain combines TRBV19 with TRBJ1-1; TRBD1 matches at 7 bases. The CDR3 covers 13 residues. The germline V gene has CDR1 LNHDA and CDR2 SQIVND (reference sequence).

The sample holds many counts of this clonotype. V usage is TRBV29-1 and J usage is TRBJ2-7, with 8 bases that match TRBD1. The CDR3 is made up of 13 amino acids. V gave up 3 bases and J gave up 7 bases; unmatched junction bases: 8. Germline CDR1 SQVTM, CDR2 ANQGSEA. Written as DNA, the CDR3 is TGCAGCGTTGAGGTCCAGGGGGCCGGGGAGCAGTACTTC. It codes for CSVEVQGAGEQYF.

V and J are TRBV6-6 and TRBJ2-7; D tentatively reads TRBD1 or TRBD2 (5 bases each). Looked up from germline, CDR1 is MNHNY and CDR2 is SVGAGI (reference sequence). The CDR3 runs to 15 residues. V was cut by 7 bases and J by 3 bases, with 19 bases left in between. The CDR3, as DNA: TGTGCCAGCACCGGTTCCTTCCGGGACGGCTACGAGCAGTACTTC. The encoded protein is CASTGSFRDGYEQYF.

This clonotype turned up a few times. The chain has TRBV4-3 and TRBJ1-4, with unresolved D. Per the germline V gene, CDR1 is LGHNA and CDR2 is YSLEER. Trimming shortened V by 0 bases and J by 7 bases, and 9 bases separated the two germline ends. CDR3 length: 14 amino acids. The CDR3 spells CASSQEEGSEKLFF. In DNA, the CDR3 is TGCGCCAGCAGCCAAGAGGAAGGGTCTGAAAAACTGTTTTTT.

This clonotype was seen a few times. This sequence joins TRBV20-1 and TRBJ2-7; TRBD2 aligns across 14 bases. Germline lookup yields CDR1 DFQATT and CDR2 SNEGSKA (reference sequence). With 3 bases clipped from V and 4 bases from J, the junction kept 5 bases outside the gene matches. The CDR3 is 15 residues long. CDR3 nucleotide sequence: TGCAGTGCTAGGGAAGGGACTAGCGGGAGTTACGAGCAGTACTTC. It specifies CSAREGTSGSYEQYF.

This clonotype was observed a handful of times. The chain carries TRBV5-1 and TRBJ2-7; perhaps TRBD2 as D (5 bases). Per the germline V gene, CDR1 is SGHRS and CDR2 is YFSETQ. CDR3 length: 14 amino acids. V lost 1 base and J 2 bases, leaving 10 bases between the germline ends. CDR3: CASSLSAGTYEQYF. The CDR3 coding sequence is TGCGCCAGCAGCTTGTCGGCGGGTACCTACGAGCAGTACTTC.

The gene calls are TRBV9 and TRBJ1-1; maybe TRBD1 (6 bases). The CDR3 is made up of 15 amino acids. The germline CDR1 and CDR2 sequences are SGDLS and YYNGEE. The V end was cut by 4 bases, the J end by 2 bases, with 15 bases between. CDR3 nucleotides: TGTGCCAGCAGCATGTCGGACAGCACTAACACTGAAGCTTTCTTT. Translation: CASSMSDSTNTEAFF. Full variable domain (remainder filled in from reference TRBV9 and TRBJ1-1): DSGVTQTPKHLITATGQRVTLRCSPRSGDLSVYWYQQSLDQGLQFLIQYYNGEERAKGNILERFSAQQFPDLHSELNLSSLELGDSALYFCASSMSDSTNTEAFFGQGTRLTVV.

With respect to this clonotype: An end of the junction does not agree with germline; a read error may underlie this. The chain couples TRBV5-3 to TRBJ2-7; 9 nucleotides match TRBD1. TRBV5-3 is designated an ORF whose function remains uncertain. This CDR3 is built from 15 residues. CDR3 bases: TGTGCCAGCAGCTTGTCCGGGACAGGGTCTTACGAGCAGTACTTC. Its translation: CASSLSGTGSYEQYF.

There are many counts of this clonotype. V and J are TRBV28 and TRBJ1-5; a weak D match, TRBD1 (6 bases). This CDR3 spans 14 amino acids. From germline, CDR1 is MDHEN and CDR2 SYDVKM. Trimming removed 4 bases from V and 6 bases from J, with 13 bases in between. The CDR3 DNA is TGTGCCAGCAGTTCCACAGGGTTGGGTCAGCCCCAGCATTTT. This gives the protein CASSSTGLGQPQHF.